The rows below give T cell receptor beta chains drawn from one sample of a study of cytomegalovirus exposure and HLA in healthy donors. Here immunoSEQ multiplex PCR was the method, and the copy in TCRdb shows in-frame clones only, minus some. The top ten hold around 3% of the sample, which has some 150,000 clones, 64% seen once. The sequencing input was PBMCs. The receptors stem from a woman in her 30s in good health and CMV-seropositive. Each CDR3 is given with its conserved first and last residue. The D gene is left open where the match is weak. Only part of the rows carry a size: once, few, many, or a class if the clone is expanded.

clone size	CDR3 length	D gene	V gene	J gene	CDR3 protein	CDR3 DNA
few	16	TRBD2	TRBV5-1	TRBJ2-2	CASSLVAGGVTGELFF	TGCGCCAGCAGCTTGGTCGCGGGGGGGGTCACCGGGGAGCTGTTTTTT
NA	13	TRBD1	TRBV2	TRBJ2-7	CASRRTGNDEQYF	TGTGCCAGCAGGAGGACAGGGAATGACGAGCAGTACTTC
few	14	NA	TRBV7-2	TRBJ1-2	CASSLNGGAWGYTF	TGTGCCAGCAGCTTAAATGGGGGGGCATGGGGCTACACCTTC
NA	15	TRBD1	TRBV15	TRBJ2-2	CATSARDRNTGELFF	TGTGCCACCAGCGCCCGGGACAGGAACACCGGGGAGCTGTTTTTT
NA	15	NA	TRBV5-1	TRBJ2-7	CASSLGIGGFDEQYF	TGCGCCAGCAGCTTGGGAATTGGGGGGTTCGACGAGCAGTACTTC
NA	14	TRBD1	TRBV5-1	TRBJ2-7	CASGGTGGLYEQYF	TGCGCCAGCGGCGGAACAGGGGGTCTCTACGAGCAGTACTTC
NA	14	NA	TRBV7-2	TRBJ1-2	CASSLGRRENGYTF	TGTGCCAGCAGCTTAGGCAGGCGGGAGAATGGCTACACCTTC
few	15	NA	TRBV19	TRBJ2-2	CASSTAERITGELFF	TGTGCCAGTAGTACTGCCGAGAGAATTACCGGGGAGCTGTTTTTT
few	15	TRBD1	TRBV2	TRBJ1-3	CASGVDRAHWNTIYF	TGTGCCAGCGGTGTGGACAGGGCCCATTGGAACACCATATATTTT
few	16	NA	TRBV21-1	TRBJ2-7	CASSKGWAGGRAEQYF	TGTGCCAGCAGCAAAGGGTGGGCAGGGGGCCGTGCCGAGCAGTACTTC
NA	15	TRBD2	TRBV2	TRBJ2-1	CASRDPGTSTTEQFF	TGTGCCAGCAGGGACCCCGGGACTAGTACAACTGAGCAGTTCTTC
few	15	TRBD2	TRBV4-2	TRBJ2-5	CASSQDRSGRETQYF	TGTGCCAGCAGCCAAGACAGAAGCGGGAGAGAGACCCAGTACTTC
NA	18	TRBD1	TRBV12-5	TRBJ1-1	CASGLVLTAGQGVTEAFF	TGTGCTAGTGGTTTGGTACTTACGGCGGGACAGGGGGTGACTGAAGCTTTCTTT
NA	16	TRBD1	TRBV4-2	TRBJ1-2	CASSQQHSTGGYGYTF	TGTGCCAGCAGCCAGCAACATTCAACAGGGGGCTATGGCTACACCTTC
NA	14	NA	TRBV21-1	TRBJ2-5	CASTATGAAVGQYF	TGTGCCAGCACTGCGACAGGGGCCGCAGTCGGTCAGTACTTC
NA	17	NA	TRBV18	TRBJ2-2	CASSPRDRHRLTGELFF	TGTGCCAGCTCACCGCGGGACCGCCACAGACTCACCGGGGAGCTGTTTTTT
NA	17	NA	TRBV21-1	TRBJ2-3	CASSKKWRGEGTDTQYF	TGTGCCAGCAGCAAAAAATGGCGCGGGGAGGGCACAGATACGCAGTATTTT
NA	13	NA	TRBV6-5	TRBJ1-1	CASSYSSSRGAFF	TGTGCCAGCAGTTACTCTTCTTCCCGAGGGGCTTTCTTT
NA	14	NA	TRBV7-8	TRBJ2-7	CASSLMAGEGEQYF	TGTGCCAGCAGCTTAATGGCAGGGGAGGGCGAGCAGTACTTC
NA	14	NA	TRBV10-3	TRBJ1-1	CAISESVLNTEAFF	TGTGCCATCAGTGAGAGCGTTTTGAACACTGAAGCTTTCTTT
NA	16	NA	TRBV5-4	TRBJ2-1	CASSLDRTRSSDEQFF	TGTGCCAGCAGCTTGGACAGAACCCGGTCTTCTGATGAGCAGTTCTTC
NA	14	NA	TRBV23-1	TRBJ1-1	CASSRGGPRSVAFF	TGCGCCAGCAGTCGCGGGGGCCCCAGAAGCGTGGCTTTCTTT
NA	14	TRBD1	TRBV2	TRBJ2-7	CASRTGQGGGEQYF	TGTGCCAGCAGAACGGGACAGGGTGGTGGCGAGCAGTACTTC
NA	14	NA	TRBV7-2	TRBJ2-7	CASSLDITYYEQYF	TGTGCCAGCAGCTTGGACATCACATACTACGAGCAGTACTTC
NA	14	TRBD1	TRBV9	TRBJ1-1	CASNRGGAGTEAFF	TGTGCCAGCAACAGAGGGGGCGCGGGCACTGAAGCTTTCTTT
few	14	TRBD1	TRBV11-2	TRBJ1-2	CASSYAGTGDGYTF	TGTGCCAGCAGCTATGCCGGGACAGGGGACGGCTACACCTTC
NA	13	NA	TRBV18	TRBJ2-5	CASSPRGQETQYF	TGTGCCAGCTCGCCAAGGGGCCAAGAGACCCAGTACTTC
NA	17	TRBD1	TRBV2	TRBJ1-4	CASSGDRRLGVDEKLFF	TGTGCCAGCAGTGGGGACAGGAGATTGGGAGTGGATGAAAAACTGTTTTTT
NA	16	TRBD2	TRBV6-1	TRBJ2-7	CASSGGRGQSSYEQYF	TGTGCCAGCAGTGGGGGGAGGGGCCAAAGCTCCTACGAGCAGTACTTC
NA	15	NA	TRBV19	TRBJ1-3	CASSRTDNSGNTIYF	TGTGCCAGTAGCAGGACAGACAACTCTGGAAACACCATATATTTT
NA	18	TRBD1	TRBV5-1	TRBJ1-2	CASHSYGGQEITNYGYTF	TGCGCCAGCCACTCCTACGGTGGACAGGAGATAACTAACTATGGCTACACCTTC